The 8 T cell receptor beta chains below all came from one sample that was sequenced in a study of Ad26.COV2.S vaccination and SARS-CoV-2 variants. TCRdb's table, derived via immunoSEQ multiplex PCR, lists solely in-frame clones and lacks some. Of under 600,000 clones in the sample, 89% are singletons; the top ten hold about 1.5%. Regarding treatment: over 15 received Ad26.COV2.S at low or high dose, single or two shots; several received placebo; per-sample allocation not given. The samples date from day 63 after the first vaccine or placebo injection. The source was peripheral blood, collected in a trial of Ad26.COV2.S vaccine versus placebo. The receptors originated from a person between 18 and 65 years old who received the Ad26.COV2.S COVID-19 vaccine or a placebo.

The chain carries TRBV5-6 and TRBJ2-1; D possibly uses TRBD1 or TRBD2 (5 bases each). This CDR3 region has 11 residues. V was shortened by 1 base and J by 11 bases, with 7 bases between the two germline ends. Germline CDR1 SGHDT, CDR2 YYEEEE. CDR3 in DNA: TGTGCCAGCAGCTTGTTGGGACAGCAGTTCTTC. This gives the protein CASSLLGQQFF.

The genes are TRBV18 and TRBJ1-2; D not certain. The V end lost 4 bases, the J end lost 6 bases, and 12 bases lay between the germline ends. The germline V gene encodes CDR1 KGHSH and CDR2 LQKENI. The CDR3 extends over 13 amino acids. As DNA, the CDR3 is TGTGCCAGCTCACTGCGGCAGGTGGATGGCTACACCTTC. Encoded protein: CASSLRQVDGYTF.

The chain combines TRBV7-9 with TRBJ2-5; D is unclear. The CDR3 has 14 amino acids. From germline, CDR1 is SEHNR and CDR2 FQNEAQ (reference sequence). V lost 4 bases to trimming and J lost 3 bases, with 12 bases between them. The chain's CDR3 is CASSSGRFEETQYF. In DNA form, the CDR3 reads TGTGCCAGCAGCTCCGGACGGTTCGAAGAGACCCAGTACTTC.

The chain joins TRBV11-3 to TRBJ2-1, with D perhaps matching TRBD1 or TRBD2 (5 bases each). The CDR3 contains 15 residues. The germline V gene encodes CDR1 SGHNT and CDR2 YENEEA. V was cut by 2 bases and J by 2 bases, with 10 bases left in between. Here the CDR3 DNA reads TGTGCCAGCAGCTTAACTCAGGGACCCTACAATGAGCAGTTCTTC. Residues: CASSLTQGPYNEQFF.

The chain uses TRBV7-8 and TRBJ2-3; D is ambiguous. The germline V and J ends were trimmed by 5 bases and 5 bases, with 11 bases remaining between them. CDR3 length: 13 residues. Germline V gives CDR1 SGHVS, CDR2 FQNEAQ. This CDR3 reads CASSVPLGDTQYF. For the CDR3, the DNA is TGTGCCAGCAGCGTACCGTTGGGAGATACGCAGTATTTT.

The V gene is TRBV5-1, the J gene TRBJ2-5, with D possibly TRBD2 on 6 matching bases. Per germline, CDR1 SGHRS and CDR2 YFSETQ. The length of the CDR3 is 14 residues. The germline V and J ends were trimmed by 0 bases and 5 bases, with 11 bases remaining between them. In nucleotides, the CDR3 is TGCGCCAGCAGCTTGGGACTAGGTGGGGAGACCCAGTACTTC. Residues: CASSLGLGGETQYF.

This clone was counted a single time. V gene TRBV4-1 combines with J gene TRBJ1-4; the D gene is possibly TRBD1 (5 bases). The V and J ends lost 2 bases and 11 bases respectively, with 24 bases between them. The germline V gene has CDR1 MGHRA and CDR2 YSYEKL. This CDR3 spans 17 amino acids. CDR3: CASSQIQNQGPTFKLFF. As DNA, the CDR3 is TGCGCCAGCAGCCAAATACAAAATCAGGGCCCGACGTTTAAACTGTTTTTT.

The rearrangement uses TRBV27 and TRBJ2-1; the D gene is possibly TRBD2 (6 bases). Germline V gene sequence: CDR1 MNHEY, CDR2 SMNVEV (reference sequence). The CDR3 sequence is 15 residues long. With 2 bases removed from V and 0 bases from J, the gap between germline ends came to 8 bases. The CDR3 DNA is TGTGCCAGCAGTTTAAGGCGGGGCTCCTACAATGAGCAGTTCTTC. Translated: CASSLRRGSYNEQFF.